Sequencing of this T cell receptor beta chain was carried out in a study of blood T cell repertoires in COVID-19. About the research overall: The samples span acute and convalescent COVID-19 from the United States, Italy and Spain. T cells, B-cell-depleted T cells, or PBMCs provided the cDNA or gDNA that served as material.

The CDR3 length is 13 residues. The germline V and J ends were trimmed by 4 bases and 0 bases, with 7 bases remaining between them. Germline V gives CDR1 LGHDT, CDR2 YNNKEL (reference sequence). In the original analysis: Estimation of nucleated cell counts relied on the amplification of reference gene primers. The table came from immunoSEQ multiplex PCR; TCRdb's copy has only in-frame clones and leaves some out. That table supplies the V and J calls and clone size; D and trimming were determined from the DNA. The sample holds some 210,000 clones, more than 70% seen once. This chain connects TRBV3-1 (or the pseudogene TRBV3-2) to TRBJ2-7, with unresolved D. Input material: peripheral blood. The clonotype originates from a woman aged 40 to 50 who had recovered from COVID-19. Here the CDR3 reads CASSLFSSYEQYF. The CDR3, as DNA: TGTGCCAGCAGCCTATTCAGCTCCTACGAGCAGTACTTC.